This TCR beta chain was documented in a study of blood T cell repertoires in COVID-19. For the study at large: The study drew acute and convalescent COVID-19 samples from the United States, Italy and Spain. Sources were T cells, B-cell-depleted T cells, or PBMCs; the material itself was cDNA or gDNA.

In the source study's methods: Amplification of reference gene primers provided the estimated nucleated cell counts. This table comes from immunoSEQ multiplex PCR, and its TCRdb copy is limited to in-frame clones, with some not included. The DNA was the basis for D and trimming; V, J and clone size are from that table. The table includes about 140,000 clones, more than 70% detected once. The clonotype originates from a man in his fifties or sixties with active or convalescent COVID-19. The sample taken for sequencing was peripheral blood.

Here the CDR3 DNA reads TGTGCCAGTAGACCCGGGACAGGGCTAGGGACCGGGGAGCTGTTTTTT. Amino acids: CASRPGTGLGTGELFF. This sequence joins TRBV19 and TRBJ2-2; 9 bases align to TRBD1. The junction had 10 bases not matched to a gene; V was cut back by 6 bases and J by 5 bases. The CDR3 has 16 residues. Looked up from germline, CDR1 is LNHDA and CDR2 is SQIVND (reference sequence).